This T cell receptor beta chain was identified in a study of control samples from healthy donors and cancer patients. The V end lost 5 bases, the J end lost 2 bases, and 9 bases lay between the germline ends. Germline CDR1 is LGHDT and CDR2 is YNNKEL (reference sequence). The CDR3 has 13 residues. Clones were sequenced by immunoSEQ multiplex PCR, and TCRdb holds only the in-frame ones, with some missing. Of 95,000 to 150,000 clones in the sample, approximately 88% were seen once. V usage is TRBV3-1 (or the pseudogene TRBV3-2) and J usage is TRBJ1-1, with D uncertain. The receptor was derived from a middle-aged man in good health. The sequencing sample was made of blood. The chain's CDR3 is CASSTAQNTEAFF. In nucleotides, the CDR3 is TGTGCCAGCAGCACGGCACAAAACACTGAAGCTTTCTTT.